The clone carrying this T cell receptor beta chain has at least ten counts. The antigen is undetermined. Amplifying from RNA transcripts, the study obtained TCR beta CDR3 regions. First-round RT-PCR employed HTBI primers, with a second-round multiplex PCR after it. One entry per CDR3 protein, called by TCRdb with MiXCR from the multiplex PCR reads. The sample lists 400,000 or so distinct CDR3 sequences, 15% to 17% occurring once. The data were taken from a study of Graves' ophthalmopathy and Graves' hyperthyroidism. Study-level findings and limits: In blood appeared most of the expanded thyroid clonotypes whose frequency exceeded 0.001.

The CDR3 runs 13 residues. Trimming shortened V by 5 bases and J by 11 bases, and 18 bases separated the two germline ends. Germline V gene lookup returns CDR1 SGHAT and CDR2 FQDESV (reference sequence). Ophthalmopathy not arising within 18 months of follow-up defined hyperthyroidism as stable. Ineligible for inclusion were patients with other autoimmune diseases, uncontrolled infections, pregnancy or lactation. The PBMCs had their origin in approximately 10 ml of fresh peripheral blood. The rearrangement uses TRBV11-1 and TRBJ1-1; TRBD1 might be the D (5 bases). Material: peripheral blood. The sequence came from a woman aged 18-29 years with stable Graves' hyperthyroidism. For the CDR3, the DNA is TGTGCCAGCAGCCTTCGGGACCGGTTAGGCGCTTTCTTT. Protein sequence: CASSLRDRLGAFF.